This T cell receptor (beta chain) was retrieved from a study of T cells in women clearing cervical HPV infection. HPV was found by MY09/MY11 PCR and dot-blot genotyping. Germline V gene sequence: CDR1 SGHKS, CDR2 YYEKEE (reference sequence). The CDR3 runs to 15 residues. The V segment lost 3 bases and the J segment 7 bases; nucleotides outside the gene matches: 5. Clones were read by immunoSEQ multiplex PCR, and TCRdb kept only the in-frame ones, dropping some. This sample's table reports about 35,000 clones. Notes on this clone: The CDR3 is cut off 3 residues early in the read; its end comes from the germline J gene.

The sequence was obtained from a woman between 18 and 70 years old with a cervical HPV16 infection that either progressed to CIN3+ or cleared (not recorded which). The chain employs TRBV5-5 and TRBJ1-6; 9 bases line up with TRBD1. Sequencing was performed on blood buffy coat. The CDR3 bases that were read are TGTGCCAGCAGCTCTTACAGGGGGCAGAATTCACCC. Amino acids: CASSSYRGQNSP. The CDR3, in full, reads CASSSYRGQNSPLHF.